The entry that follows covers one T cell receptor (beta chain) sequence. As handled by the study authors: Using reference gene primer amplification, nucleated cell counts were estimated. Method: immunoSEQ multiplex PCR; TCRdb's copy keeps in-frame clones and lacks some. The DNA was the basis for D and trimming; V, J and clone size are from that table. Of around 97,000 clones in the sample, approximately 80% are singletons; the top ten hold around 12%. This entry is derived from a study of blood T cell repertoires in COVID-19. Background on the study: The United States, Italy and Spain were the sources of the acute and convalescent COVID-19 samples. T cells, B-cell-depleted T cells, or PBMCs provided the cDNA or gDNA that served as material.

The V gene lost 7 bases and the J gene lost 3 bases, with 16 bases spanning the gap. In germline, CDR1 is LGHNT, CDR2 FRNRAP. This CDR3 region has 15 residues. Sequenced sample: peripheral blood. The TCR was taken from a human donor in a cohort sampled during active COVID-19. The genes are TRBV12-5 and TRBJ1-3; no clear D. The CDR3 reads CASAADAGIGNTIYF. For the CDR3, the DNA is TGTGCTAGTGCCGCCGATGCGGGGATTGGAAACACCATATATTTT.